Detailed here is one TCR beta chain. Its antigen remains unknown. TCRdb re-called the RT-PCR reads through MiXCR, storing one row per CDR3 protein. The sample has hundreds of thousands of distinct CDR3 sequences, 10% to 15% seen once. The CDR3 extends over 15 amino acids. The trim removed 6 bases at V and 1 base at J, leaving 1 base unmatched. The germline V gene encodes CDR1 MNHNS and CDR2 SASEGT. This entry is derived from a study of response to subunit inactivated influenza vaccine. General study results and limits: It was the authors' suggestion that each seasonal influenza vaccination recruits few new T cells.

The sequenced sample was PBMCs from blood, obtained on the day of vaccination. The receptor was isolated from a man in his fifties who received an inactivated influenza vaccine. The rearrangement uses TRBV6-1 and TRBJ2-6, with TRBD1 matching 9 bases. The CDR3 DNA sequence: TGTGCCAGCAGCGGACAGGGGTCTGGGGCCAACGTCCTGACTTTC. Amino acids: CASSGQGSGANVLTF.